This T cell receptor beta chain was captured by sequencing in a study of human T cells and chemical hapten exposure. The germline V gene has CDR1 SGHAT and CDR2 FQNNGV. This CDR3 contains 18 residues. J gave up 0 bases and V 3 bases, and 6 bases lay outside the gene matches. TCRdb recomputed calls from the RACE reads with MiXCR, one row per CDR3 protein. The table lists approximately 350,000 distinct CDR3 sequences, more than 5% of them singletons. Time point specified: patch test 2, 6 weeks after DPC sensitization. The treatment: therapeutic diphenylcyclopropenone sensitization with weekly scalp DPC.

This chain connects TRBV11-2 to TRBJ2-3; the match to TRBD2 covers 13 bases. The clonotype comes from a woman aged 18-35 years with alopecia areata. Some clones in this sample may be carry-over from other donors' samples. The sample in question was whole blood, obtained in connection with sensitization to the hapten diphenylcyclopropenone (DPC). CDR3 sequence reads: CASSFGLAGAASTDTQYF. CDR3 nucleotides: TGTGCCAGCAGCTTCGGACTAGCGGGGGCCGCTAGCACAGATACGCAGTATTTT.